Below, 8 T cell receptor beta chains from the same sample are listed, as sequenced in a study of T cells in women clearing cervical HPV infection. Data came from immunoSEQ multiplex PCR; TCRdb stores just in-frame clones and leaves some out. With tens of thousands of clones in the sample, the ten largest clones hold roughly 7.2%. Sequenced: blood buffy coat. These receptors came from a woman aged 18 to 75 with a cervical HPV16 infection that either progressed to CIN3+ or cleared (not recorded which).

As to this clone: The read ends 3 residues early relative to the CDR3; the germline J gene fills the gap. This chain links TRBV15 with TRBJ2-5; 9 bases fit TRBD1. J lost 3 bases, V lost 1 base, and 3 bases had no gene match. CDR1 is LNHNV and CDR2 is YYDKDF in the germline V gene (reference sequence). The CDR3 loop spans 15 amino acids. CDR3 DNA, as far as it was read: TGTGCCACCAGCAGAGGACAGGGGGTAGAAGAGACC. This sequence encodes CATSRGQGVEET. The whole CDR3 sequence is CATSRGQGVEETQYF.

Notes on this clone: The read falls 3 residues short of the CDR3 end, and the missing part is taken from the germline J gene. The rearrangement links TRBV5-1 to TRBJ2-5; 14 nucleotides match TRBD2. V lost 0 bases to trimming and J lost 5 bases; unmatched junction nucleotides: 6. The germline V gene encodes CDR1 SGHRS and CDR2 YFSETQ. CDR3 length: 17 amino acids. This CDR3 reads CASSLGLAGGPGETQYF. Partial CDR3 DNA: TGCGCCAGCAGCTTGGGACTAGCGGGGGGGCCGGGCGAGACC.

A word on this clone: The read terminates 3 residues before the CDR3 end, so the remaining end is supplied by the germline J gene. The V gene is TRBV6-2 or TRBV6-3, the J gene TRBJ2-1; possibly TRBD1 for D (5 bases). The V gene lost 2 bases and the J gene lost 2 bases, with 13 bases spanning the gap. This CDR3 contains 16 residues. Germline CDR1 and CDR2: MNHEY and SVGEGT. Here the CDR3 reads CASSYRQGDPYNEQFF. The CDR3 DNA, read in part, is TGTGCCAGCAGTTACCGTCAGGGCGACCCCTACAATGAG.

About this clone: The read stops 3 residues short of the end of the CDR3; the missing end is completed from the germline J gene. This sequence joins TRBV6-4 and TRBJ2-1, with a tentative D call TRBD2 (7 bases). In germline, CDR1 is MRHNA, CDR2 SNTAGT. The CDR3 length is 15 residues. Trimming pared 0 bases from V and 7 bases from J, leaving 13 bases between. CDR3 in amino acids: CASSDSGGGPNEQFF. The CDR3 bases that were read are TGTGCCAGCAGTGACTCAGGGGGGGGGCCGAATGAG.

Worth noting for this clone: The sequence runs out 3 residues before the end of the CDR3; the remainder is reconstructed from the germline J gene. Different DNA sequences within this sample yield the same CDR3. The chain has TRBV7-8 and TRBJ1-3, with D uncertain. Between the trimmed V and J ends, which lost 1 base and 0 bases, there was a span of 10 bases. Germline CDR1 SGHVS, CDR2 FQNEAQ. CDR3 size: 16 residues. Incomplete CDR3 DNA: TGTGCCAGCAGCTTAGGTGGCAGGAGCTCTGGAAACACC. This codes for CASSLGGRSSGNT. In full, the CDR3 reads CASSLGGRSSGNTIYF.

A note on this clone: From the germline J gene comes the end of the CDR3, since the read stops 3 residues before it. The chain carries TRBV7-6 and TRBJ2-1, with no clear D. Germline V gives CDR1 SGHVS, CDR2 FNYEAQ. CDR3 length: 17 residues. V shed 0 bases and J shed 1 base, with 13 bases lying between them. The CDR3 DNA, read in part, is TGTGCCAGCAGCTTAGCCCCGGCGGAGCAGTCCTACAATGAG. Residues: CASSLAPAEQSYNE. The CDR3 in full is CASSLAPAEQSYNEQFF.

Concerning this clone itself: The read gets to within 3 residues of the CDR3 end, and the germline J gene fills in the rest. The V gene is TRBV7-6, the J gene TRBJ2-1; TRBD2 matches 13 bases. The CDR3 loop spans 15 amino acids. V lost 6 bases, J lost 6 bases, and 5 bases stayed unmatched. Germline V gives CDR1 SGHVS, CDR2 FNYEAQ. CDR3 sequence: CASRPTSGGGNEQFF. Partial CDR3 DNA: TGTGCCAGCAGACCCACTAGCGGGGGGGGCAATGAG.

Regarding this clone: From the germline J gene comes the end of the CDR3, since the read stops 3 residues before it. The V gene is TRBV2, the J gene TRBJ2-4, with D possibly TRBD2 on 5 matching bases. The CDR3 is 14 residues long. CDR1 and CDR2 (germline): SNHLY, FYNNEI. The chain's CDR3 is CASSEALGERGQYF. The sequenced CDR3 bases are TGTGCCAGCAGTGAAGCGCTTGGAGAACGGGGT.